This record looks at one T cell receptor (beta chain) sequence and its context. It has no known antigen specificity. Per-base quality was not reported, and no clone a single base away is much larger than it. Receptor amplification or capture employed the immunoSEQ multiplex PCR assay. Genomic DNA from the sorted T-cell subsets was used to amplify and sequence rearranged TCR beta chain products. The study's own analysis went as follows. Shannon entropy and Simpson indices were used to quantify the repertoire diversity of productive TCR beta rearrangements. To assess clonal expansion, the frequencies of the 100 most abundant productive TCR beta clonotypes were added up as a share of total reads. The TRB repertoires were scored with a self-reactivity index that is based on amino acid usage at CDR3beta positions 6 and 7. Two-way ANOVA was used for repertoire analyses, while Student t or Mann-Whitney tests were used for flow cytometric analyses. TCRdb re-hosts the immuneACCESS table, in-frame sequences only. Its copies lack some clones; in the studies checked, an unresolved V gene accounts for under half of them, and the cause for the rest is not known. D and trimming come from the DNA, and the V and J calls and clone size come from that table. The sample profile shows about 5,500 clones; approximately 90% of them were found once. The ten largest clonotypes hold roughly half of the sample.

Eight patients with RAG deficiency were studied: one with SCID, two with Omenn syndrome and five with combined immunodeficiency or atypical SCID. Before genomic DNA extraction, CD8+ T cells without CD4 were isolated from blood. This specimen comes from a study of regulatory and conventional T cells in RAG deficiency (dated by TCRdb to between 2016 and 2019). At the level of the whole study: Autoimmunity is frequently associated with hypomorphic RAG mutations in combined immunodeficiency or atypical SCID. The study used high-throughput TCR beta sequencing to compare repertoire diversity and composition of Treg, conventional CD4+ and CD8+ T cells between RAG-deficient patients and healthy controls.

V and J are truncated by 0 bases and 5 bases respectively, leaving an intervening sequence of 11 bases. For CDR1 and CDR2, the germline V gene (reference sequence) lists LNHNV and YYDKDF. The CDR3, from cysteine to phenylalanine, totals 14 residues. CDR3 DNA is the only sequence kept; it has 42 bases, read in frame from the first base. Points the paper makes about the study in general: Sorted CD25-high CD127-low cells from Omenn syndrome patients may represent peripherally activated cells rather than bona fide Treg cells. Compared with controls, Omenn syndrome and CID/AS patients had 85 to 100-fold fewer unique TCR beta sequences in Treg cells, but only approximately 10-fold fewer in the other subsets. Some T-cell subset analyses were not done for some subjects. Shorter CDR3 lengths were found in all patient T-cell subsets, and >85% Treg-Tconv repertoire overlap at nucleotide and amino acid level was observed in Omenn syndrome patients. RAG-deficient patients showed markedly lower Shannon entropy and higher Simpson indices than control T-cell subpopulations.

The specimen was CD8+ T cells sorted from blood. In this chain, TRBV15 is recombined with TRBJ2-7, with a weak D call of TRBD1 (6 bases match). The clonotype was recovered from a human donor with RAG deficiency presenting as severe combined immunodeficiency. The bases are TGTGCCACCAGCAGAGATTTGGGGGCTGACGAGCAGTACTTC. This is translated as CATSRDLGADEQYF.